Below, 8 T cell receptor beta chains from the same sample are listed, as sequenced in a study of blood T cell repertoires in COVID-19 (TCRdb year 2020). Receptor amplification or capture employed the immunoSEQ multiplex PCR assay. As stored in TCRdb, this immuneACCESS dataset retains in-frame rearrangements with V and J assigned. A fraction of the clones does not appear; measured against another copy, unresolved V genes explain less than half of the discrepancy, and the remainder lacks a known reason. In all, the sample holds some 390,000 clones, and roughly nine tenths of those were seen once. Of the sample, about 1.8% falls within the top ten clones. Sequenced sample: PBMCs or T cells enriched from blood (not recorded which). Every receptor here comes from a woman aged 30 to 39 who had recovered from COVID-19.

The CDR3 is CASSKRTGDIMNTEAFF. CDR3 nucleotides: TGTGCCAGTAGTAAGAGGACAGGGGACATCATGAACACTGAAGCTTTCTTT. The chain joins TRBV19 to TRBJ1-1, with TRBD1 matching 9 bases. V was clipped by 4 bases and J by 0 bases; unmatched bases: 9. The CDR3 totals 17 residues. Germline values: CDR1 LNHDA, CDR2 SQIVND (reference sequence).

This rearrangement joins TRBV25-1 to TRBJ2-5, with a tentative D call TRBD2 (6 bases). Looked up from germline, CDR1 is MGHDK and CDR2 is SYGVNS. This CDR3 is built from 14 residues. Trimming took 1 base from V and 7 from J, leaving 13 bases between them. CDR3 bases: TGTGCCAGCAGTGAATCTTCGGGGCGGGGGACCCAGTACTTC. This encodes CASSESSGRGTQYF.

The V gene is TRBV2, the J gene TRBJ2-3; 8 nucleotides match TRBD2. This CDR3 is built from 15 residues. Germline trimming cut 4 bases from V and 2 bases from J; bases unmatched to any gene: 5. Germline V gives CDR1 SNHLY, CDR2 FYNNEI. CDR3 DNA: TGTGCCAGCAGTGGAGGGCGGGGGGTCACAGATACGCAGTATTTT. Translating it yields CASSGGRGVTDTQYF.

The chain recombines TRBV6-5 with TRBJ1-1; tentatively, D is TRBD1 (5 bases). This CDR3 contains 14 residues. Germline values: CDR1 MNHEY, CDR2 SVGAGI. V gave up 8 bases and J gave up 1 base, with 14 bases separating them. CDR3 sequence (DNA): TGTGCCAGCCATGCGGGACGACAGAACACTGAAGCTTTCTTT. It yields the protein CASHAGRQNTEAFF.

The chain links TRBV28 to TRBJ1-3; 11 positions match TRBD1. Trimming took 4 bases from V and 4 from J; bases not matched to a gene: 9. CDR3 length: 17 amino acids. CDR1 MDHEN and CDR2 SYDVKM come from the germline V gene. CDR3 DNA: TGTGCCAGCAGTTCGCTCTGGACAGGGGGCGCGGGAAACACCATATATTTT. Its translation: CASSSLWTGGAGNTIYF.

V gene TRBV15 combines with J gene TRBJ2-5, with a possible D match to TRBD2 (6 bases). V lost 1 base and J lost 2, with 14 bases in between. This CDR3 contains 16 residues. Germline values: CDR1 LNHNV, CDR2 YYDKDF (reference sequence). The CDR3 sequence is CATSRGGSGDQETQYF. In nucleotides, the CDR3 is TGTGCCACCAGCAGAGGTGGTAGCGGAGATCAAGAGACCCAGTACTTC.

V gene TRBV3-1 (or the pseudogene TRBV3-2) combines with J gene TRBJ1-4; 10 positions agree with TRBD1. Trimming cost V 5 bases and J 11 bases; bases outside gene matches: 8. In germline, CDR1 is LGHDT, CDR2 YNNKEL (reference sequence). The CDR3 is 14 residues long. The CDR3 sequence: CASSKRGQGSKLFF. The CDR3 DNA sequence: TGTGCCAGCAGCAAACGGGGACAGGGGTCGAAACTGTTTTTT.

V and J are TRBV7-3 and TRBJ1-5; D ambiguous. Trimming removed 3 bases from V and 4 bases from J, with 7 bases in between. CDR1 is SGHTA, CDR2 FQGTGA, per germline. The CDR3 is 13 amino acids. CDR3 sequence (DNA): TGTGCCAGCAGCTTTAGTTTTAATCAGCCCCAGCATTTT. This encodes CASSFSFNQPQHF.